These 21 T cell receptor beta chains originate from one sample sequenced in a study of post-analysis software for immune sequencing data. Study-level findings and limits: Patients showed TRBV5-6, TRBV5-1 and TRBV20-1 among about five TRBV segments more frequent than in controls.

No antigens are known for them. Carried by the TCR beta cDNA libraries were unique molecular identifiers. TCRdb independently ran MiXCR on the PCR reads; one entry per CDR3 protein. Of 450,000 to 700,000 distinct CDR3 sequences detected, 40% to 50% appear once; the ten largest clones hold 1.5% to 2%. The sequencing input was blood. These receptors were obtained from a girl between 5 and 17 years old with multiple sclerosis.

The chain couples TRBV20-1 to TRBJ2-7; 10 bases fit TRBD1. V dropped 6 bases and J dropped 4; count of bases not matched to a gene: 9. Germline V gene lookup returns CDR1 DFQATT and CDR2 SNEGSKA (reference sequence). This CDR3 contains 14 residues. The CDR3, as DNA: TGCAGTGCACAACCGCGGGACAGGGGATACGAGCAGTACTTC. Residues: CSAQPRDRGYEQYF.

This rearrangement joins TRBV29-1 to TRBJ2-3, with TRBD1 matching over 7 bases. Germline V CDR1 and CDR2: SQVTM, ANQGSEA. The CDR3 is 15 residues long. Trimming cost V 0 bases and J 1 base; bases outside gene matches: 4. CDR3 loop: CSVEDDGQGTDTQYF. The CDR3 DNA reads TGCAGCGTTGAAGATGACGGACAGGGCACAGATACGCAGTATTTT.

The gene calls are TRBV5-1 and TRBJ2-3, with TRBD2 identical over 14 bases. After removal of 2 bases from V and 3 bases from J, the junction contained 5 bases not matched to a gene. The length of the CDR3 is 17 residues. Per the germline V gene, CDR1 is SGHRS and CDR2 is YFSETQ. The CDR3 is CASSLTGTSGRTDTQYF. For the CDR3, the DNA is TGCGCCAGCAGCTTAACCGGGACTAGCGGGAGAACAGATACGCAGTATTTT.

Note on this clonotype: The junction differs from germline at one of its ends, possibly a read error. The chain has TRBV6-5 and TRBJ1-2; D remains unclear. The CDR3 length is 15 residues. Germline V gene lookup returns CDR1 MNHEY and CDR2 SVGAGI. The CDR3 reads CASCYSPGSFYGYTF. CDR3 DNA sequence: TGTGCCAGCTGTTACTCGCCGGGCTCGTTCTATGGCTACACCTTC.

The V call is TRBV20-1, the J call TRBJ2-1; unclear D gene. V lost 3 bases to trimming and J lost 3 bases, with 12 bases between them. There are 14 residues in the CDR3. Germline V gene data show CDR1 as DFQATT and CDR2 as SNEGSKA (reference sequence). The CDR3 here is CSASSATDYNEQFF. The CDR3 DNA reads TGCAGTGCTAGCTCCGCTACCGACTACAATGAGCAGTTCTTC.

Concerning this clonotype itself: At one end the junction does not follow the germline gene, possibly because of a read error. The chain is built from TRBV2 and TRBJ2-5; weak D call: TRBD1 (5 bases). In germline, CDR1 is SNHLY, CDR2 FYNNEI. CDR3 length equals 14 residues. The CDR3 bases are TGTACCAGCAGCCTTCCTCGACAGCAAGAGACCCAGTACTTC. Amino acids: CTSSLPRQQETQYF.

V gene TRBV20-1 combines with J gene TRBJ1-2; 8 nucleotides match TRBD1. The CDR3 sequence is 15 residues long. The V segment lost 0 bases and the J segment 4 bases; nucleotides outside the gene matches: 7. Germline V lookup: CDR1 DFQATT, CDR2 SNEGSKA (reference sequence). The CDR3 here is CSARDRTGLIYGYTF. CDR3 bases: TGCAGTGCTAGAGATCGGACAGGGCTTATCTATGGCTACACCTTC.

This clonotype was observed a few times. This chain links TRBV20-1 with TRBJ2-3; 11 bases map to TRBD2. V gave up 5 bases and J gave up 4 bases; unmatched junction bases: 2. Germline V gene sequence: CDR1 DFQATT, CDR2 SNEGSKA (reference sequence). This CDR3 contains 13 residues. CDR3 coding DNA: TGCAGTGCTGATAGCGGGAGGGCAGATACGCAGTATTTT. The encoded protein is CSADSGRADTQYF.

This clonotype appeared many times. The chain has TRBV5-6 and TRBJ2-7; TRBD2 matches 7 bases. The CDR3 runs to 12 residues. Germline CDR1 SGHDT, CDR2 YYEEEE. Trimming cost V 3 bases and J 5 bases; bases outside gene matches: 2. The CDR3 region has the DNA TGTGCCAGCAGCTGGGGAGGGGACGAGCAGTACTTC. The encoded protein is CASSWGGDEQYF.

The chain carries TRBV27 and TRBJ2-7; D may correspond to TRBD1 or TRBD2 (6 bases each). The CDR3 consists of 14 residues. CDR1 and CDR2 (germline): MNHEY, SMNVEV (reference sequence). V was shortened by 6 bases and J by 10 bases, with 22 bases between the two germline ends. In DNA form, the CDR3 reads TGTGCCAGCAGACTAGATGGAGGCGGAGGGGGTCAGTACTTC. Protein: CASRLDGGGGGQYF.

DNA of the CDR3: TGCAGTGCTTCAACCGGGACTGGGATCACCCAGTACTTC. Translation gives CSASTGTGITQYF. This rearrangement joins TRBV20-1 to TRBJ2-5, with TRBD2 as a possible D gene (6 bases). Germline CDR1 and CDR2: DFQATT and SNEGSKA (reference sequence). The germline V and J ends were trimmed by 5 bases and 8 bases, with 18 bases remaining between them. CDR3 length: 13 amino acids.

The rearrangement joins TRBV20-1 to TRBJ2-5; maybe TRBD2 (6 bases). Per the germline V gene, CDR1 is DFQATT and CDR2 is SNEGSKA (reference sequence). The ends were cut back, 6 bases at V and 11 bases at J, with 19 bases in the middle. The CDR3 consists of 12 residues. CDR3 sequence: CSATGGTGEQYF. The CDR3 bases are TGCAGTGCCACTGGGGGGACTGGGGAGCAGTACTTC.

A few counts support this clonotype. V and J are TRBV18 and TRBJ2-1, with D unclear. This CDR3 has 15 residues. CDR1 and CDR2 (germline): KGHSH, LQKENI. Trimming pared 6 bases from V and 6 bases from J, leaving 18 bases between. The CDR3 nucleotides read TGTGCCAGCTCCCGGATAAGGGAATGGAGCAATGAGCAGTTCTTC. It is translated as CASSRIREWSNEQFF.

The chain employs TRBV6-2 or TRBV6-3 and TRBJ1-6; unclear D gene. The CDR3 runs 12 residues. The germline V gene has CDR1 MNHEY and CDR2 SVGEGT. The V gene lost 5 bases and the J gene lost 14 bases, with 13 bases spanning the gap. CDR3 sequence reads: CASSEHGRALHF. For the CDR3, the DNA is TGTGCCAGCAGTGAGCACGGACGGGCCCTCCACTTT.

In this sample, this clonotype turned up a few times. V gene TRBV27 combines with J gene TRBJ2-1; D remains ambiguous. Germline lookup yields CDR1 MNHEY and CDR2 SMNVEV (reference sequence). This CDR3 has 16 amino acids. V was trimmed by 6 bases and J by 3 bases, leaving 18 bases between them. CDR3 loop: CASRRERTPDYNEQFF. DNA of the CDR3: TGTGCCAGCAGAAGGGAACGGACGCCGGACTACAATGAGCAGTTCTTC.

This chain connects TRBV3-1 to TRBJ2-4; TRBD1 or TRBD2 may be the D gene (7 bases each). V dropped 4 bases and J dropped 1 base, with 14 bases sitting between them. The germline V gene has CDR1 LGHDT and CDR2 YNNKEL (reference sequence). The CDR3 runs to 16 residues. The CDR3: CASSLREGAAKNIQYF. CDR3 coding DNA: TGTGCCAGCAGCCTAAGGGAGGGGGCCGCCAAAAACATTCAGTACTTC.

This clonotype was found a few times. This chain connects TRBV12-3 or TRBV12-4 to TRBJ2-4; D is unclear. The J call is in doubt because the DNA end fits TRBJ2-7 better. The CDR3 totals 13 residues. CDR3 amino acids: CASRSGGAYEQYF. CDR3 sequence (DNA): TGTGCCAGCAGGAGTGGTGGCGCCTACGAGCAGTACTTC.

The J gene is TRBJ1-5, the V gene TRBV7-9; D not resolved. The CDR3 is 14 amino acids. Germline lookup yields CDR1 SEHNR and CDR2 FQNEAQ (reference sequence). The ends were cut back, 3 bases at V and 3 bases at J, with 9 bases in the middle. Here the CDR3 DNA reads TGTGCCAGCAGCTTTCTAGGCCTCAATCAGCCCCAGCATTTT. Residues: CASSFLGLNQPQHF. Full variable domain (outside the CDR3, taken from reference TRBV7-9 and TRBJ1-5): DTGVSQNPRHKITKRGQNVTFRCDPISEHNRLYWYRQTLGQGPEFLTYFQNEAQLEKSRLLSDRFSAERPKGSFSTLEIQRTEQGDSAMYLCASSFLGLNQPQHFGDGTRLSIL.

The CDR3 nucleotides read TGTGCCAGCAGTGTAATGGACTCCGCCGCCGAGCAGTACTTC. This translates into CASSVMDSAAEQYF. This chain uses TRBV2 with TRBJ2-7; TRBD2 might be the D (5 bases). Trimming pared 4 bases from V and 6 bases from J, leaving 16 bases between. The germline V gene encodes CDR1 SNHLY and CDR2 FYNNEI. The CDR3 is made up of 14 amino acids.

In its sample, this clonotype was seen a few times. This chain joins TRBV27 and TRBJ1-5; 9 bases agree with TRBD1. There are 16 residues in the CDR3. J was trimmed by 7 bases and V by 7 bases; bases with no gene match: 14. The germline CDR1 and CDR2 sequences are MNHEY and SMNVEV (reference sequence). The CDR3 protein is CASTPTGQGVFQPQHF. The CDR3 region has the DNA TGTGCCAGCACGCCAACGGGACAGGGTGTTTTCCAGCCCCAGCATTTT.

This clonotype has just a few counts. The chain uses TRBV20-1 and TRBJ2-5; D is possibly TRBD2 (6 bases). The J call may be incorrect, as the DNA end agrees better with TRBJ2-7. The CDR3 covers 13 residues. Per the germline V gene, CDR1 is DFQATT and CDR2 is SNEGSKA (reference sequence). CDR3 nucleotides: TGCAGTGCTAGATTTGGCGGGGTGTACGAGCAGTACTTC. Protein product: CSARFGGVYEQYF.